These 3 T cell receptor beta chains came from one sample sequenced in a study of blood T cell repertoires in COVID-19. Data came from immunoSEQ multiplex PCR; TCRdb stores just in-frame clones and leaves some out. The sample has about 480,000 clones, 75% to 90% seen once. Sequenced input: PBMCs or T cells enriched from blood (not recorded which). Receptor source: a woman between 55 and 75 years old who had recovered from COVID-19.

The chain uses TRBV11-2 and TRBJ2-4; 10 bases are shared with TRBD2. CDR1 is SGHAT, CDR2 FQNNGV, per germline. With V trimmed by 6 bases and J by 3 bases, 8 bases remained unmatched. The CDR3 has 16 amino acids. The CDR3 region has the DNA TGTGCCAGCAGATCAATACTAGCGGGGAACAAAAACATTCAGTACTTC. Protein: CASRSILAGNKNIQYF.

The rearrangement joins TRBV18 to TRBJ1-1; TRBD1 might be the D (5 bases). V lost 3 bases and J lost 1, with 9 bases in between. Per the germline V gene, CDR1 is KGHSH and CDR2 is LQKENI. The CDR3 loop spans 14 amino acids. The CDR3 bases are TGTGCCAGCTCACCGTGGGGGGGGAACACTGAAGCTTTCTTT. It codes for CASSPWGGNTEAFF.

The rearrangement links TRBV7-8 to TRBJ2-1; the D gene is possibly TRBD2 (5 bases). This CDR3 has 16 residues. Germline V gene lookup returns CDR1 SGHVS and CDR2 FQNEAQ. V lost 8 bases to trimming and J lost 4 bases, with 21 bases between them. This chain's CDR3 is CASSLRGGLLYNEQFF. The DNA of the CDR3 is TGTGCCAGCTCTCTTAGAGGCGGACTCCTATACAATGAGCAGTTCTTC.